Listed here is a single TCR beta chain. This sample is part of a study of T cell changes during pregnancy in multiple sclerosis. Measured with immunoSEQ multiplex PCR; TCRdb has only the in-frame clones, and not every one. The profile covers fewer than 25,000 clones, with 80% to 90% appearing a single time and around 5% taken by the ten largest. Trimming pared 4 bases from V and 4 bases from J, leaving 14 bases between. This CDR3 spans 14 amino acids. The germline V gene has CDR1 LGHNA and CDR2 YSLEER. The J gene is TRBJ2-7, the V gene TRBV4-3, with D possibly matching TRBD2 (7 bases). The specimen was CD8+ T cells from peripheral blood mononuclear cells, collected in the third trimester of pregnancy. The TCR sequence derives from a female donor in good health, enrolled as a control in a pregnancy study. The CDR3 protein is CASSPGGPNYEQYF. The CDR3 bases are TGCGCCAGCAGCCCGGGGGGCCCTAATTACGAGCAGTACTTC.